Following are 10 T cell receptor beta chains from one sample sequenced in a study of blood T cell repertoires in COVID-19. The assay was immunoSEQ multiplex PCR, and TCRdb's table has in-frame clones only and misses some. The table has 60,000 to 75,000 clones, over 75% seen once. The sequenced material came from peripheral blood. These receptors were obtained from a human donor in a cohort sampled during active COVID-19.

The rearrangement joins TRBV4-3 to TRBJ1-1; 7 nucleotides match TRBD1. V lost 0 bases, J lost 4 bases, and 8 bases stayed unmatched. Germline CDR1 and CDR2: LGHNA and YSLEER. The CDR3 runs to 16 residues. The CDR3 DNA reads TGCGCCAGCAGCCAAGAAACAGGGGACGTGGGCACTGAAGCTTTCTTT. The encoded protein is CASSQETGDVGTEAFF.

The chain recombines TRBV6-1 with TRBJ1-2, with D perhaps TRBD1 (6 bases). Trimming removed 1 base at V and 0 bases at J, with 12 bases between. CDR1 is MNHNS and CDR2 is SASEGT in the germline V gene. CDR3 length: 16 amino acids. CDR3 sequence: CASSEGQGISNYGYTF. Written as DNA, the CDR3 is TGTGCCAGCAGTGAAGGCCAGGGGATCTCTAACTATGGCTACACCTTC.

This chain uses TRBV7-9 with TRBJ2-7; 10 nucleotides agree with TRBD2. Germline trimming cut 6 bases from V and 0 bases from J; bases unmatched to any gene: 8. The CDR3 runs to 16 residues. In germline, CDR1 is SEHNR, CDR2 FQNEAQ (reference sequence). The CDR3 bases are TGTGCCAGCAGTCCCAGGACTAGCGGCTACTCCTACGAGCAGTACTTC. It yields the protein CASSPRTSGYSYEQYF.

The chain couples TRBV19 to TRBJ2-5; possibly TRBD2 for D (5 bases). Trimming shortened V by 9 bases and J by 5 bases, and 13 bases separated the two germline ends. Germline V lookup: CDR1 LNHDA, CDR2 SQIVND (reference sequence). The CDR3 spans 12 residues. CDR3 DNA: TGTGCCAGCGGTCCGGGAAGGGAGACCCAGTACTTC. Its translation is CASGPGRETQYF.

V and J are TRBV6-5 and TRBJ2-3; a possible D gene is TRBD2 (6 bases). The germline V gene encodes CDR1 MNHEY and CDR2 SVGAGI. The V and J ends lost 7 bases and 4 bases respectively, with 15 bases between them. The CDR3 is 14 residues long. CDR3 loop: CASTARLVSDTQYF. The CDR3 DNA reads as TGTGCCAGCACCGCAAGACTAGTCTCAGATACGCAGTATTTT.

This chain joins TRBV4-1 and TRBJ1-1, with TRBD1 identical over 8 bases. Per germline, CDR1 MGHRA and CDR2 YSYEKL. The CDR3 has 15 amino acids. Germline trimming cut 1 base from V and 5 bases from J; bases unmatched to any gene: 6. The CDR3 coding sequence is TGCGCCAGCAGCCAAGCAGGGGGCGGAGGGACTGAAGCTTTCTTT. Translating gives CASSQAGGGGTEAFF.

This rearrangement joins TRBV4-2 to TRBJ1-2, with TRBD1 matching over 12 bases. Unmatched junction bases numbered 17, after V lost 0 bases and J lost 6 bases. This CDR3 contains 20 residues. Germline values: CDR1 LGHNA, CDR2 YNFKEQ. CDR3 DNA: TGTGCCAGCAGCCAAGATGGGAGGCCGGGACAGGGGGCGTTTCGAGATGGCTACACCTTC. Residues: CASSQDGRPGQGAFRDGYTF.

The V call is TRBV7-9, the J call TRBJ1-4; a possible D gene is TRBD1 (5 bases). This CDR3 has 15 residues. V lost 7 bases, J lost 8 bases, and 20 bases lay in between. Germline V gene data show CDR1 as SEHNR and CDR2 as FQNEAQ (reference sequence). The CDR3 DNA follows: TGTGCCAGCACCCGTGGGTCGCAAGGGGCGGAAAAACTGTTTTTT. Its protein is CASTRGSQGAEKLFF.

The genes are TRBV9 and TRBJ2-7; D might be TRBD1 (5 bases). CDR1 SGDLS and CDR2 YYNGEE come from the germline V gene. CDR3 size: 12 residues. Trimming cost V 0 bases and J 5 bases, with 6 bases left between them. The CDR3 DNA follows: TGTGCCAGCAGCGTAGGGGGCAACGAGCAGTACTTC. Translated: CASSVGGNEQYF.

The chain uses TRBV20-1 and TRBJ2-7, with TRBD2 identical over 7 bases. The CDR3 contains 15 residues. Germline trimming cut 3 bases from V and 2 bases from J; bases unmatched to any gene: 10. Germline-derived CDR1 and CDR2 are DFQATT and SNEGSKA (reference sequence). The CDR3 bases are TGCAGTGCTAGTAGTATAGGGACTAAACCCTACGAGCAGTACTTC. It encodes CSASSIGTKPYEQYF.